The 10 T cell receptor beta chains in this list originate from one sample, sequenced in a study of T-cell reconstitution after alpha-beta-depleted transplantation in children. Unique molecular identifiers featured in how the TCRbeta library was prepared. MiXCR was run by TCRdb on the PCR reads, yielding one entry per CDR3 protein. The profile shows roughly 610,000 distinct CDR3 sequences, about 10% of them singletons. Sequenced here: PBMCs from the stem cell graft donor, sampled from the stem cell graft. These receptors were taken from a human donor who donated a stem cell graft to a child with acute myeloid leukemia.

This clonotype turned up a few times. The chain employs TRBV6-1 and TRBJ1-6, with unresolved D. The germline CDR1 and CDR2 sequences are MNHNS and SASEGT. The V and J ends lost 3 bases and 7 bases respectively, with 10 bases between them. This CDR3 is built from 14 residues. The CDR3, as DNA: TGTGCCAGCAGTGAGGTCAGAGGGAATTCACCCCTCCACTTT. Translation gives CASSEVRGNSPLHF.

The chain uses TRBV27 and TRBJ2-3; TRBD1 might be the D (6 bases). V gave up 2 bases and J gave up 6 bases, with 12 bases separating them. CDR1 and CDR2 from the germline V gene are MNHEY and SMNVEV (reference sequence). CDR3 length equals 14 residues. Here the CDR3 DNA reads TGTGCCAGCAGTTTAGTGGGGGCAAGGGATACGCAGTATTTT. Translated: CASSLVGARDTQYF.

In its sample, this clonotype was seen a few times. At one end, the junction sequence differs from germline, possibly due to a read error. This chain links TRBV7-7 with TRBJ2-1; the match to TRBD1 covers 7 bases. The length of the CDR3 is 17 residues. The V gene's germline CDR1 is SSHAT and CDR2 FNYEAQ (reference sequence). As DNA, the CDR3 is TGTGCTAGCAGCTTAGGGGACAGTAATCGGCGCCATTATGAGCAGTTCTTC. Protein sequence: CASSLGDSNRRHYEQFF.

In its sample, this clonotype was seen a few times. This rearrangement joins TRBV7-2 to TRBJ1-5; TRBD1 is a possible D gene (6 bases). The CDR3 consists of 13 residues. The germline CDR1 and CDR2 sequences are SGHTA and FQGNSA. The V end was cut by 3 bases, the J end by 5 bases, with 8 bases between. DNA of the CDR3: TGTGCCAGCAGCTTCCCAGGGGATCAGCCCCAGCATTTT. Translating gives CASSFPGDQPQHF. Together with reference TRBV7-2 and TRBJ1-5, the CDR3 gives the full variable domain: GAGVSQSPSNKVTEKGKDVELRCDPISGHTALYWYRQSLGQGLEFLIYFQGNSAPDKSGLPSDRFSAERTGGSVSTLTIQRTQQEDSAVYLCASSFPGDQPQHFGDGTRLSIL.

This clonotype appeared many times. The chain couples TRBV29-1 to TRBJ1-1; 7 nucleotides match TRBD1. Germline V gene sequence: CDR1 SQVTM, CDR2 ANQGSEA. The CDR3 contains 14 residues. Trimming at V came to 2 bases and at J to 4 bases, leaving 7 bases not matched to a gene. This CDR3 reads CSVERRQGGTEAFF. CDR3 nucleotide sequence: TGCAGCGTTGAAAGGCGGCAGGGGGGCACTGAAGCTTTCTTT. Combining the CDR3 with reference TRBV29-1 and TRBJ1-1 gives the whole variable domain SAVISQKPSRDICQRGTSLTIQCQVDSQVTMMFWYRQQPGQSLTLIATANQGSEATYESGFVIDKFPISRPNLTFSTLTVSNMSPEDSSIYLCSVERRQGGTEAFFGQGTRLTVV.

There are a few counts of this clonotype. V is TRBV12-3 or TRBV12-4 and J is TRBJ1-5, with TRBD1 matching 9 bases. Unmatched junction bases numbered 5, after V lost 3 bases and J lost 2 bases. The CDR3 has 16 amino acids. The CDR3 nucleotides are TGTGCCAGCAGTTTGAGGACAGGGGTAGGCAATCAGCCCCAGCATTTT. Translated, it gives CASSLRTGVGNQPQHF.

This clonotype was picked up many times. The chain combines TRBV7-9 with TRBJ2-3; D is uncertain. V lost 3 bases and J lost 1, with 17 bases in between. This CDR3 comprises 17 residues. The V gene's germline CDR1 is SEHNR and CDR2 FQNEAQ (reference sequence). As DNA, the CDR3 is TGTGCCAGCAGCTTTAGAGTAGGATTCCCGGGCACAGATACGCAGTATTTT. Translating it yields CASSFRVGFPGTDTQYF.

This clonotype appeared a few times. V usage is TRBV5-1 and J usage is TRBJ1-1; D may be TRBD1 (6 bases). The germline V gene has CDR1 SGHRS and CDR2 YFSETQ. The V end lost 5 bases, the J end lost 5 bases, and 37 bases lay between the germline ends. The CDR3 contains 21 residues. The CDR3 here is CASSYLSFSGHQSAARTEAFF. The CDR3 DNA reads as TGCGCCAGCAGTTACCTCTCTTTCTCGGGACACCAATCCGCAGCGAGAACTGAAGCTTTCTTT.

This clonotype was counted a few times. The rearrangement links TRBV20-1 to TRBJ1-1, with no clear D. The CDR3 runs to 12 residues. The ends were cut back, 0 bases at V and 11 bases at J, with 13 bases in the middle. Germline V gene data show CDR1 as DFQATT and CDR2 as SNEGSKA (reference sequence). CDR3 DNA: TGCAGTGCTAGAGAACGGGTTTTGTCTGCTTTCTTT. The encoded protein is CSARERVLSAFF.

This clonotype was found a few times. The chain links TRBV28 to TRBJ2-7, with D perhaps given as TRBD1 or TRBD2 (5 bases each). V lost 3 bases to trimming and J lost 0 bases, with 12 bases between them. Germline CDR1 reads MDHEN; CDR2 reads SYDVKM. The CDR3 runs to 15 residues. The CDR3 bases are TGTGCCAGCAGTTTGTCGGGACCGGACTCCTACGAGCAGTACTTC. Translated: CASSLSGPDSYEQYF.